This is a list of T cell receptor beta chains from one sample in a study of blood T cell repertoires in COVID-19. Profiled with immunoSEQ multiplex PCR; TCRdb holds only in-frame clones, not every one. The sample has approximately 430,000 clones, 70% to 90% seen once. Sample: peripheral blood. These receptors came from a woman between 25 and 40 years old with active or convalescent COVID-19. Each CDR3 is given with its conserved first and last residue. D genes are given only for firm matches. Not all rows give a size; the values are once, few, many and, for expanded clones, a class.

V,size,D,J,DNA,CDR3
TRBV5-1,few,TRBD1,TRBJ2-7,TGCGCCAGCACCGGGACAGGCAACTCCTACGAGCAGTACTTC,CASTGTGNSYEQYF
TRBV6-1,NA,TRBD2,TRBJ2-3,TGTGCCAGCAGTGAAGCGGGACTAGCGGGGACCCGTACGCAGTATTTT,CASSEAGLAGTRTQYF
TRBV10-1,NA,TRBD1,TRBJ2-7,TGCGCCAGCAGCCACGGACAGGGGGGTTCCTACGAGCAGTACTTC,CASSHGQGGSYEQYF
TRBV29-1,NA,TRBD2,TRBJ2-7,TGCAGCGTTGAACTCAGCGGGACGGGCGAGCAGTACTTC,CSVELSGTGEQYF
TRBV5-8,NA,TRBD1,TRBJ1-5,TGTGCCAGCAGTTCCGGGACAGGGGGCATTCAGCCCCAGCATTTT,CASSSGTGGIQPQHF
TRBV29-1,NA,TRBD1,TRBJ2-5,TGCAGCGTACGGACAGGCCAAGAGACCCAGTACTTC,CSVRTGQETQYF
TRBV27,NA,TRBD1,TRBJ1-2,TGTGCCAGCAGCCAGGGGGTTGGCTATGGCTACACCTTC,CASSQGVGYGYTF
TRBV5-4,NA,NA,TRBJ2-3,TGTGCCAGCAGCTGGGGGCGCGCAGATACGCAGTATTTT,CASSWGRADTQYF
TRBV4-1,once,TRBD2,TRBJ2-7,TGCGCCAGCAGCTTTAGCCCCGGGACTACCTACGAGCAGTACTTC,CASSFSPGTTYEQYF
TRBV20-1,NA,NA,TRBJ2-1,TGCAGTGCTAGTGCTGGGGCGGCGTACAATGAGCAGTTCTTC,CSASAGAAYNEQFF
TRBV5-6,NA,NA,TRBJ2-2,TGTGCCAGCAGCTTGGGGAGGGGGAACACCGGGGAGCTGTTTTTT,CASSLGRGNTGELFF
TRBV3-1/TRBV3-2,NA,TRBD2,TRBJ2-1,TGTGCCAGCAGCCAATCCGGGACTAACTCCTACAATGAGCAGTTCTTC,CASSQSGTNSYNEQFF
TRBV9,once,TRBD1,TRBJ1-2,TGTGCCAGCAGCGTAGAGGACAGGCTTTACTATGGCTACACCTTC,CASSVEDRLYYGYTF
TRBV5-1,NA,NA,TRBJ1-5,TGCGCCAGCAGCTTGGGGGGCCCGGGGGGCAATCAGCCCCAGCATTTT,CASSLGGPGGNQPQHF
TRBV19,NA,TRBD1,TRBJ1-5,TGTGCCAGTAGCAAGATGGACAGGGCGGGCAATCAGCCCCAGCATTTT,CASSKMDRAGNQPQHF
TRBV10-3,NA,TRBD2,TRBJ2-7,TGTGCCATCAGTGGGGGGCTAGCGGGATCACGAATCACCTACGAGCAGTACTTC,CAISGGLAGSRITYEQYF
TRBV9,NA,TRBD1,TRBJ1-2,TGTGCCAGCAGCGCTACAGGGGTAGGGGGCTACACCTTC,CASSATGVGGYTF
TRBV5-1,NA,NA,TRBJ1-1,TGCGCCAGCAGCTTTGTACAGGCGGTGAACACTGAAGCTTTCTTT,CASSFVQAVNTEAFF
TRBV6-5,NA,NA,TRBJ1-2,TGTGCCAGCAGAGGGACTCACTATGGCTACACCTTC,CASRGTHYGYTF
TRBV4-1,NA,TRBD1,TRBJ2-2,TGCGCCAGCAGCCCCAGGGACAGGGAGTCCGAGCTGTTTTTT,CASSPRDRESELFF
TRBV7-2,NA,NA,TRBJ1-1,TGTGCCAGCAGCTTTACGCAGGGCGCTGAAGCTTTCTTT,CASSFTQGAEAFF
TRBV6-5,NA,TRBD1,TRBJ2-1,TGTGCCAGCCGACTGGGACAGGACTCCTACAATGAGCAGTTCTTC,CASRLGQDSYNEQFF
TRBV6-1,NA,NA,TRBJ1-6,TGTGCCAGCAGTGACAGGAATGGAAGTAATTCACCCCTCCACTTT,CASSDRNGSNSPLHF
TRBV5-1,NA,TRBD2,TRBJ2-3,TGCGCCAGCAGCTTTGGACTAGCGGGGGGAGATACGCAGTATTTT,CASSFGLAGGDTQYF
TRBV25-1,NA,NA,TRBJ1-4,TGTGCCAGCAGTGTACAGGGAAAGGACGAAAAACTGTTTTTT,CASSVQGKDEKLFF
TRBV27,NA,NA,TRBJ1-1,TGTGCCAGCAAGATACCCGGTCGGAGCACTGAAGCTTTCTTT,CASKIPGRSTEAFF
TRBV3-1/TRBV3-2,NA,TRBD1,TRBJ2-7,TGTGCCAGCAGCCCCGGGACAGGATCCTACGAGCAGTACTTC,CASSPGTGSYEQYF
TRBV4-1,NA,TRBD2,TRBJ2-3,TGCGCCAGCAGCCATGGACTAGCGGGAGCTAGCACAGATACGCAGTATTTT,CASSHGLAGASTDTQYF
TRBV27,NA,TRBD1,TRBJ1-5,TGTGCCAGCAGTAGCTCGACCGCGGGACAGGGGGGCAATCAGCCCCAGCATTTT,CASSSSTAGQGGNQPQHF
TRBV2,NA,TRBD1,TRBJ1-6,TGTGCCAGCAGACCGGACAGGGCCAATAATTCACCCCTCCACTTT,CASRPDRANNSPLHF
TRBV19,NA,NA,TRBJ1-1,TGTGCCAGCCTCTCCCTAGGGAACACTGAAGCTTTCTTT,CASLSLGNTEAFF
TRBV27,NA,NA,TRBJ1-5,TGTGCCAGCAGGGAGACAGGTTTGAGCAATCAGCCCCAGCATTTT,CASRETGLSNQPQHF
TRBV6-2/TRBV6-3,once,TRBD2,TRBJ2-7,TGTGCCAGCAGCCCGGGGGGGTCCTACGAGCAGTACTTC,CASSPGGSYEQYF
TRBV4-1,few,TRBD2,TRBJ2-2,TGCGCCAGCAGCCAGGGGGAGGGTTCGAACACCGGGGAGCTGTTTTTT,CASSQGEGSNTGELFF
TRBV6-1,NA,TRBD1,TRBJ1-2,TGTGCCAGCAGTGACGGGACAGGGGGAGCCGACTATGGCTACACCTTC,CASSDGTGGADYGYTF
TRBV12-3/TRBV12-4,NA,NA,TRBJ2-7,TGTGCCAGCAGAAGGACAGCTAACTACGAGCAGTACTTC,CASRRTANYEQYF
TRBV6-5,NA,TRBD2,TRBJ2-7,TGTGCCAGCAGTTACTCGACCGGGGGGATCTACGAGCAGTACTTC,CASSYSTGGIYEQYF